This T cell receptor beta chain was sequenced for a study of Graves' ophthalmopathy and Graves' hyperthyroidism. Across the study: Investigators collected peripheral blood at initial diagnosis, before any treatment was given.

J lost 7 bases, V lost 6 bases, and 16 bases had no gene match. CDR3 length: 16 residues. The germline V gene encodes CDR1 MDHEN and CDR2 SYDVKM. The study amplified TCR beta CDR3 regions using RNA transcripts. The authors performed first-round RT-PCR with HTBI primers and then a second-round multiplex PCR. One entry per CDR3 protein results from TCRdb running MiXCR on the multiplex PCR reads. The table records some 170,000 distinct CDR3 sequences, approximately 40% of them present only once. The PBMC fraction was derived from under 11 ml of fresh peripheral blood. The chain links TRBV28 to TRBJ2-7, with 9 bases fitting TRBD1. What was sequenced was peripheral blood. The TCR was taken from a young man with Graves' ophthalmopathy. CDR3 coding DNA: TGTGCCAGCAGACCCCTTTCCGCACAGGGGGCTCGGGAGCAGTACTTC. Translated, it gives CASRPLSAQGAREQYF.